Shown below are 19 T cell receptor beta chains from a single sample sequenced in a study of blood T cell repertoires in COVID-19. Generated by immunoSEQ multiplex PCR, the TCRdb table keeps only in-frame clones and is missing some. The top ten hold 7.5% to 9% of the sample, which has approximately 250,000 clones, roughly 84% seen once. The specimen was peripheral blood. The receptor source for this set is a human donor in a cohort sampled during active COVID-19.

This chain links TRBV13 with TRBJ2-7; 14 nucleotides align to TRBD2. Trimming cost V 4 bases and J 3 bases; bases outside gene matches: 2. This CDR3 is 15 amino acids long. The V gene's germline CDR1 is PRHDT and CDR2 FYEKMQ (reference sequence). The CDR3 nucleotides read TGTGCCAGCAGCTCGGGACTAGCGGGAGTCTACGAGCAGTACTTC. This gives the protein CASSSGLAGVYEQYF.

The rearrangement links TRBV11-1 to TRBJ2-7; D perhaps matches TRBD1 (6 bases). Germline lookup yields CDR1 SGHAT and CDR2 FQDESV (reference sequence). Trimming cost V 5 bases and J 5 bases, with 10 bases left between them. CDR3 length: 12 residues. The CDR3 sequence: CASSLHRDEQYF. Here the CDR3 DNA reads TGTGCCAGCAGCCTCCACAGGGACGAGCAGTACTTC.

V is TRBV5-6 and J is TRBJ2-1, with TRBD2 matching over 12 bases. There are 15 residues in the CDR3. V was pared by 2 bases and J by 6 bases, with 3 bases of the junction left unmatched. Germline V gives CDR1 SGHDT, CDR2 YYEEEE. The DNA for the CDR3 is TGTGCCAGCAGCTTACGGACTAGCGGGGCCAATGAGCAGTTCTTC. This encodes CASSLRTSGANEQFF.

This sequence joins TRBV28 and TRBJ1-2; D unclear. The length of the CDR3 is 12 residues. Germline CDR1 MDHEN, CDR2 SYDVKM. V dropped 3 bases and J dropped 7 bases, with 9 bases sitting between them. Written as DNA, the CDR3 is TGTGCCAGCAGTTTGGAGTGGTCTGGCTACACCTTC. Translation: CASSLEWSGYTF.

This chain connects TRBV7-9 to TRBJ2-1; TRBD1 matches 8 bases. The germline V gene encodes CDR1 SEHNR and CDR2 FQNEAQ (reference sequence). J was trimmed by 4 bases and V by 8 bases; bases with no gene match: 7. The CDR3 covers 14 residues. The CDR3 nucleotides are TGTGCCAGCGTCGGGAACAGGGGGTACAATGAGCAGTTCTTC. It encodes CASVGNRGYNEQFF. Drawing the rest from reference TRBV7-9 and TRBJ2-1, the complete variable domain is DTGVSQNPRHKITKRGQNVTFRCDPISEHNRLYWYRQTLGQGPEFLTYFQNEAQLEKSRLLSDRFSAERPKGSFSTLEIQRTEQGDSAMYLCASVGNRGYNEQFFGPGTRLTVL.

The gene calls are TRBV9 and TRBJ1-6; the D is unclear. Germline CDR1 reads SGDLS; CDR2 reads YYNGEE. V shed 3 bases and J shed 4 bases, with 8 bases lying between them. The CDR3 covers 14 residues. The CDR3 protein is CASSDALYNSPLHF. Here the CDR3 DNA reads TGTGCCAGCAGCGACGCCCTATATAATTCACCCCTCCACTTT.

The chain recombines TRBV2 with TRBJ2-1; perhaps TRBD2 as D (6 bases). CDR3 length: 14 amino acids. From germline, CDR1 is SNHLY and CDR2 FYNNEI. V dropped 4 bases and J dropped 6 bases, with 13 bases sitting between them. CDR3 amino acids: CASSGSETSNEQFF. The DNA for the CDR3 is TGTGCCAGCAGTGGCTCGGAGACTAGCAATGAGCAGTTCTTC.

This clone was seen a handful of times. The chain carries TRBV21-1 and TRBJ1-5; TRBD1 is the table's D call and was not checked against the DNA. TRBV21-1 is assigned pseudogene status. This CDR3 contains 15 residues. This chain's CDR3 is CANQGTGWGNQPQHF. In DNA form, the CDR3 reads TGTGCCAATCAGGGGACAGGGTGGGGCAATCAGCCCCAGCATTTT.

This clone was counted only a few times. The chain links TRBV2 to TRBJ2-1, with 8 nucleotides matching TRBD2. Losses at the gene ends were 5 bases for V and 5 bases for J; bases not matched to a gene: 11. The germline gives CDR1 SNHLY, CDR2 FYNNEI. This CDR3 has 16 residues. Written as DNA, the CDR3 is TGTGCCAGCAGTTCGGGCTTGCGGGAGGAACACAATGAGCAGTTCTTC. It translates to CASSSGLREEHNEQFF. The variable domain in full, completed from reference TRBV2 and TRBJ2-1, reads EPEVTQTPSHQVTQMGQEVILRCVPISNHLYFYWYRQILGQKVEFLVSFYNNEISEKSEIFDDQFSVERPDGSNFTLKIRSTKLEDSAMYFCASSSGLREEHNEQFFGPGTRLTVL.

In this sample, this clone turned up once. V gene TRBV27 combines with J gene TRBJ2-7; D gene ambiguous. The CDR3 has 14 residues. V shed 4 bases and J shed 6 bases, with 16 bases lying between them. The germline V gene has CDR1 MNHEY and CDR2 SMNVEV (reference sequence). The CDR3: CASSSPPLLSEQYF. The CDR3 DNA is TGTGCCAGCAGTTCTCCCCCTCTTCTCAGCGAGCAGTACTTC.

There are a few counts of this clone. This chain connects TRBV6-1 to TRBJ1-2, with no clear D. V was pared by 3 bases and J by 3 bases, with 20 bases between. The CDR3 has 17 amino acids. The germline V gene encodes CDR1 MNHNS and CDR2 SASEGT. The CDR3 loop reads CASSDGMRLSRYYGYTF. The CDR3 DNA reads TGTGCCAGCAGTGATGGCATGCGACTCTCAAGATACTATGGCTACACCTTC.

This sequence joins TRBV9 and TRBJ2-3; 9 nucleotides line up with TRBD2. Germline lookup yields CDR1 SGDLS and CDR2 YYNGEE. The CDR3 runs to 14 residues. Trimming removed 4 bases from V and 6 bases from J; junction bases left unmatched: 6. The CDR3 loop is CASSMREGRDTQYF. CDR3 nucleotides: TGTGCCAGCAGCATGCGGGAGGGCCGGGATACGCAGTATTTT. Together with reference TRBV9 and TRBJ2-3, the CDR3 gives the full variable domain: DSGVTQTPKHLITATGQRVTLRCSPRSGDLSVYWYQQSLDQGLQFLIQYYNGEERAKGNILERFSAQQFPDLHSELNLSSLELGDSALYFCASSMREGRDTQYFGPGTRLTVL.

The chain carries TRBV3-1 (or the pseudogene TRBV3-2) and TRBJ2-4; 11 nucleotides match TRBD1. The V gene's germline CDR1 is LGHDT and CDR2 YNNKEL (reference sequence). The CDR3 runs to 14 residues. J was trimmed by 6 bases and V by 4 bases; bases with no gene match: 2. CDR3 bases: TGTGCCAGCAGCCCCGGGACAGGGGGAAACATTCAGTACTTC. Its protein is CASSPGTGGNIQYF.

The CDR3 here is CSASQGNTEAFF. DNA for the CDR3: TGCAGTGCTAGTCAGGGGAACACTGAAGCTTTCTTT. V usage is TRBV20-1 and J usage is TRBJ1-1; D might be TRBD1 (5 bases). The CDR3 is 12 amino acids. Trimming took off 3 bases at V and 1 base at J, with 6 bases between the two ends. Germline V gives CDR1 DFQATT, CDR2 SNEGSKA (reference sequence).

On this clone: The same CDR3 also results from other DNA sequences found in this sample. The chain uses TRBV6-2 or TRBV6-3 and TRBJ2-7; 8 nucleotides align to TRBD1. Germline V lookup: CDR1 MNHEY, CDR2 SVGEGT. The trim removed 6 bases at V and 4 bases at J, leaving 8 bases unmatched. This CDR3 comprises 14 residues. The CDR3 here is CASSPGQGWYEQYF. CDR3 sequence (DNA): TGTGCCAGCAGCCCCGGACAGGGATGGTACGAGCAGTACTTC.

This clone has just one count. The J gene is TRBJ2-1, the V gene TRBV7-8; 12 nucleotides match TRBD2. Trimming took 3 bases from V and 5 from J; bases not matched to a gene: 5. Germline loops: CDR1 SGHVS, CDR2 FQNEAQ. The CDR3 runs 16 residues. The CDR3 region is CASSFYGLAGNNEQFF. The DNA for the CDR3 is TGTGCCAGCAGCTTCTACGGACTAGCGGGGAACAATGAGCAGTTCTTC. The whole variable domain, remainder taken from reference TRBV7-8 and TRBJ2-1, is GAGVSQSPRYKVAKRGQDVALRCDPISGHVSLFWYQQALGQGPEFLTYFQNEAQLDKSGLPSDRFFAERPEGSVSTLKIQRTQQEDSAVYLCASSFYGLAGNNEQFFGPGTRLTVL.

V usage is TRBV6-2 or TRBV6-3 and J usage is TRBJ2-7; 11 bases agree with TRBD2. The V gene's germline CDR1 is MNHEY and CDR2 SVGEGT. The trim removed 2 bases at V and 7 bases at J, leaving 10 bases unmatched. The CDR3 totals 16 residues. The CDR3: CASSYLYGLAGEEQYF. CDR3 sequence (DNA): TGTGCCAGCAGTTACCTCTACGGACTAGCGGGCGAGGAGCAGTACTTC.

This chain links TRBV19 with TRBJ2-3, with D maybe TRBD1 (6 bases). The germline V gene encodes CDR1 LNHDA and CDR2 SQIVND (reference sequence). The V gene lost 7 bases and the J gene lost 0 bases, with 11 bases spanning the gap. This CDR3 has 14 amino acids. The CDR3 coding sequence is TGTGCCAGTACCCTAGACAGGAGCACAGATACGCAGTATTTT. As protein: CASTLDRSTDTQYF.

The chain combines TRBV5-4 with TRBJ2-1, with a possible D match to TRBD2 (5 bases). V was trimmed by 3 bases and J by 6 bases, leaving 22 bases between them. Germline V gene sequence: CDR1 SGHNT, CDR2 YYREEE (reference sequence). The CDR3 runs 17 residues. The CDR3: CASSSLSGSVGANEQFF. The CDR3 bases are TGTGCCAGCAGCTCCCTCTCGGGGAGCGTCGGCGCCAATGAGCAGTTCTTC.